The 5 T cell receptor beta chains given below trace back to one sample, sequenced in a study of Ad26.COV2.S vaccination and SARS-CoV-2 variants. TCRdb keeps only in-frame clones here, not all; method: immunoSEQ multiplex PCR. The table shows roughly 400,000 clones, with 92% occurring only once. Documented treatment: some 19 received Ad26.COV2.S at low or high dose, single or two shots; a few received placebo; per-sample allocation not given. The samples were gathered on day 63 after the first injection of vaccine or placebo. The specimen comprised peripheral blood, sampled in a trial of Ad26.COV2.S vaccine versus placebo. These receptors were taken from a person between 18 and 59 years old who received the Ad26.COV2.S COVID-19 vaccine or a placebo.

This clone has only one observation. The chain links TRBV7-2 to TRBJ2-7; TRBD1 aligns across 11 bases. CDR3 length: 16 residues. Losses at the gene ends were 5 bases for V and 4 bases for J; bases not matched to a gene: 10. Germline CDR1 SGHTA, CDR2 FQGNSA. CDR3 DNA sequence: TGTGCCAGCAGCCCGGCGGACAGGGGGCTTCGATACGAGCAGTACTTC. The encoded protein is CASSPADRGLRYEQYF.

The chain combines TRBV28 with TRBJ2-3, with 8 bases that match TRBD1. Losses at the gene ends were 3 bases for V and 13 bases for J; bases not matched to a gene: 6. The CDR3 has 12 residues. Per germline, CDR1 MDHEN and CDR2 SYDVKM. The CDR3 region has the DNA TGTGCCAGCAGTTTTACCCCGGGACAGGAGTATTTT. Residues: CASSFTPGQEYF.

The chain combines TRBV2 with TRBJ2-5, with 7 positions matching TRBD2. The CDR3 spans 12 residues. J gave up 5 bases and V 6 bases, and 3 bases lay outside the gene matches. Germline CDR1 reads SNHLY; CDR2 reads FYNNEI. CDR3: CASRGGVETQYF. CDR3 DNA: TGTGCCAGCAGGGGGGGGGTCGAGACCCAGTACTTC.

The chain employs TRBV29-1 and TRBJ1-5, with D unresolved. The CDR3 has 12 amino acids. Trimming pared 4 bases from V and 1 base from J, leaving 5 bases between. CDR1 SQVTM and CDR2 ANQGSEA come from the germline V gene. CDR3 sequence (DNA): TGCAGCGTTGGGGCCAGCAATCAGCCCCAGCATTTT. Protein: CSVGASNQPQHF.

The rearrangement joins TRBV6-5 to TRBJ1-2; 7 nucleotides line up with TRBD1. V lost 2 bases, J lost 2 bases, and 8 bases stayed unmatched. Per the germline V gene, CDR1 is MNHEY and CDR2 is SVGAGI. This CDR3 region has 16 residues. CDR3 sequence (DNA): TGTGCCAGCAGTTACCAGCGACAGGGAAGGAACTATGGCTACACCTTC. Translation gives CASSYQRQGRNYGYTF.